The following is a TCR beta chain sequence with its context. Its antigen remains unknown. These data come from a study of radiation and T cells in renal cell carcinoma. Time point denoted: blood 4 weeks post-SBRT, at nephrectomy. Treatment here: 15 Gy SBRT to primary tumor, nephrectomy 4 weeks later. Radiation-treated patients gave blood at baseline, week 2 and week 4. Study-wide points: In blood, top tumor clones expanded by 2 weeks, shrinking by 4.

TCRdb's copy holds only in-frame clones and misses some; the assay was immunoSEQ multiplex PCR. Here the sample spans roughly 160,000 clones, roughly nine tenths being singletons. Germline values: CDR1 LGHNT, CDR2 FRNRAP. V lost 6 bases and J lost 2, with 17 bases in between. The CDR3 is made up of 16 amino acids. The receptor comes from a woman between 50 and 59 years old with renal cell carcinoma. The sample in question was blood, obtained from a patient whose treatment included radiotherapy and nephrectomy. The gene calls are TRBV12-5 and TRBJ1-5; a possible D gene is TRBD1 (6 bases). The CDR3 coding sequence is TGTGCTAGTGGACAGGGAGCTGATCAGGGCAATCAGCCCCAGCATTTT. Protein product: CASGQGADQGNQPQHF.